These 19 T cell receptor beta chains share one sample of origin, sequenced in a study of resident and recirculating memory T cells in vitiligo. Using immunoSEQ multiplex PCR, the repertoire was profiled, and TCRdb retains in-frame clones only, with some absent. The table has 55,000 to 75,000 clones, roughly nine tenths seen once. The sequencing sample was made of blood. The receptors were sampled from a male donor with vitiligo.

The gene calls are TRBV7-6 and TRBJ2-5, with TRBD2 matching 14 bases. The ends lost 3 bases at V and 4 bases at J; junction bases unmatched: 10. Germline loops: CDR1 SGHVS, CDR2 FNYEAQ. This CDR3 has 18 residues. The DNA for the CDR3 is TGTGCCAGCAGCTTGAAGATGACTAGCGGGGGGGAGGGAGAGACCCAGTACTTC. Translation: CASSLKMTSGGEGETQYF.

The chain's CDR3 is CASSPSSGTTDTQYF. The CDR3 nucleotides read TGTGCCAGCAGTCCGTCTAGCGGAACCACAGATACGCAGTATTTT. The gene calls are TRBV6-4 and TRBJ2-3; 7 bases line up with TRBD2. Losses at the gene ends were 5 bases for V and 2 bases for J; bases not matched to a gene: 7. Germline V CDR1 and CDR2: MRHNA, SNTAGT. There are 15 residues in the CDR3.

This clone has only one observation. The V gene is TRBV7-8, the J gene TRBJ1-1; a weak D match, TRBD1 (5 bases). The ends were cut back, 3 bases at V and 0 bases at J, with 11 bases in the middle. CDR1 and CDR2 from the germline V gene are SGHVS and FQNEAQ. The CDR3 length is 15 residues. As DNA, the CDR3 is TGTGCCAGCAGCTTGGACACAGGCGTGAACACTGAAGCTTTCTTT. This sequence encodes CASSLDTGVNTEAFF.

The rearrangement joins TRBV9 to TRBJ1-2; possible D gene TRBD1, 6 bases. This CDR3 spans 15 amino acids. CDR1 and CDR2 from the germline V gene are SGDLS and YYNGEE. V lost 5 bases and J lost 7, with 21 bases in between. The CDR3 coding sequence is TGTGCCAGCAGTCAAAATCAGGGGCATTCATTTGGCTACACCTTC. Translated, it gives CASSQNQGHSFGYTF.

The chain joins TRBV4-3 to TRBJ1-1, with D maybe TRBD1 (5 bases). Trimming removed 0 bases from V and 6 bases from J, with 17 bases in between. This CDR3 is 16 amino acids long. The germline CDR1 and CDR2 sequences are LGHNA and YSLEER. CDR3 coding DNA: TGCGCCAGCAGCCAAGATGATGGGGGGGTTCGGGCTGAAGCTTTCTTT. It specifies CASSQDDGGVRAEAFF.

The V gene is TRBV6-5, the J gene TRBJ1-2, with a possible D match to TRBD1 (5 bases). V gave up 6 bases and J gave up 4 bases, with 15 bases separating them. The CDR3 consists of 14 residues. Germline lookup yields CDR1 MNHEY and CDR2 SVGAGI. CDR3 bases: TGTGCCAGCAGGTTCCCTGGGGGGTCCTATGGCTACACCTTC. It translates to CASRFPGGSYGYTF.

This rearrangement joins TRBV19 to TRBJ2-3, with D possibly matching TRBD1 (6 bases). The CDR3 extends over 18 amino acids. Germline CDR1 and CDR2: LNHDA and SQIVND (reference sequence). V lost 1 base to trimming and J lost 0 bases, with 17 bases between them. The CDR3 loop is CASSIGQVLYSSTDTQYF. The CDR3 DNA is TGTGCCAGTAGTATAGGACAGGTCCTTTACTCTAGCACAGATACGCAGTATTTT. The whole variable domain, filled in from reference TRBV19 and TRBJ2-3, reads DGGITQSPKYLFRKEGQNVTLSCEQNLNHDAMYWYRQDPGQGLRLIYYSQIVNDFQKGDIAEGYSVSREKKESFPLTVTSAQKNPTAFYLCASSIGQVLYSSTDTQYFGPGTRLTVL.

V usage is TRBV7-9 and J usage is TRBJ2-5, with 7 bases fitting TRBD1. The V gene end was trimmed by 5 bases and the J gene end by 9 bases; junction bases not matched to a gene: 9. Germline CDR1 SEHNR, CDR2 FQNEAQ (reference sequence). The CDR3 has 13 residues. The CDR3 protein is CASSPGTARAQYF. The CDR3 nucleotides are TGTGCCAGCAGCCCCGGGACAGCTCGCGCCCAGTACTTC.

This rearrangement joins TRBV4-3 to TRBJ1-4, with a possible D match to TRBD1 (5 bases). Germline V gene sequence: CDR1 LGHNA, CDR2 YSLEER. Between the trimmed V and J ends, which lost 3 bases and 11 bases, there was a span of 16 bases. CDR3 size: 14 residues. The CDR3 coding sequence is TGCGCCAGCAGCCAGCTGGGGGGGGTTGGGAAACTGTTTTTT. Its translation: CASSQLGGVGKLFF.

The chain employs TRBV9 and TRBJ2-2; D not certain. V lost 0 bases and J lost 1, with 10 bases in between. Germline V gives CDR1 SGDLS, CDR2 YYNGEE. There are 16 residues in the CDR3. The CDR3 region has the DNA TGTGCCAGCAGCGTAGATCCGGGTCGGAACACCGGGGAGCTGTTTTTT. As protein: CASSVDPGRNTGELFF.

The CDR3 region is CASSVTSGGPGELFF. Here the CDR3 DNA reads TGTGCCAGCAGTGTGACTAGCGGGGGTCCCGGGGAGCTGTTTTTT. V and J are TRBV6-1 and TRBJ2-2, with 12 bases identical to TRBD2. The V segment lost 4 bases and the J segment 6 bases; nucleotides outside the gene matches: 3. Per germline, CDR1 MNHNS and CDR2 SASEGT. The CDR3 is made up of 15 amino acids.

V gene TRBV4-2 combines with J gene TRBJ2-7; 9 nucleotides match TRBD2. With V trimmed by 0 bases and J by 4 bases, 4 bases remained unmatched. The CDR3 runs to 15 residues. CDR1 and CDR2 from the germline V gene are LGHNA and YNFKEQ. As DNA, the CDR3 is TGTGCCAGCAGCCAAGATCCCCTAGCGGGATACGAGCAGTACTTC. Amino acids: CASSQDPLAGYEQYF.

The gene calls are TRBV6-6 and TRBJ1-6, with D hard to call. The CDR3 contains 14 residues. Germline V gives CDR1 MNHNY, CDR2 SVGAGI (reference sequence). Trimming stripped 5 bases from V and 6 bases from J, with 11 bases between. In DNA form, the CDR3 reads TGTGCCAGCAGTACCAGTTCCATTAATTCACCCCTCCACTTT. Amino acids: CASSTSSINSPLHF.

V and J are TRBV5-1 and TRBJ2-3, with unresolved D. The CDR3 has 15 amino acids. The germline V gene has CDR1 SGHRS and CDR2 YFSETQ. Trimming removed 2 bases from V and 2 bases from J, with 12 bases in between. The CDR3 region is CASSFSSPTTDTQYF. CDR3 coding DNA: TGCGCCAGCAGCTTTAGCTCCCCCACCACAGATACGCAGTATTTT.

V gene TRBV5-4 combines with J gene TRBJ2-3; D perhaps matches TRBD2 (6 bases). V was cut by 2 bases and J by 1 base, with 11 bases left in between. The CDR3 covers 15 residues. Looked up from germline, CDR1 is SGHNT and CDR2 is YYREEE (reference sequence). This CDR3 reads CASSFQGGGTDTQYF. CDR3 DNA sequence: TGTGCCAGCAGCTTTCAGGGCGGGGGCACAGATACGCAGTATTTT.

This clone appeared once. The chain recombines TRBV27 with TRBJ1-1; D may be TRBD1 (6 bases). The CDR3 totals 16 residues. The germline CDR1 and CDR2 sequences are MNHEY and SMNVEV (reference sequence). Trimming removed 6 bases from V and 1 base from J, with 18 bases in between. The CDR3 DNA is TGTGCCAGCAGACCACTCCCGGACAGACAGAACACTGAAGCTTTCTTT. This sequence encodes CASRPLPDRQNTEAFF.

The gene calls are TRBV11-2 and TRBJ2-3; 8 positions agree with TRBD2. This CDR3 contains 17 residues. Germline CDR1 reads SGHAT; CDR2 reads FQNNGV. V trimming: 0 bases; J trimming: 6 bases; junction bases outside the gene matches: 11. The CDR3 here is CASSLDYGGGFRDTQYF. CDR3 nucleotides: TGTGCCAGCAGCTTAGATTATGGCGGGGGGTTCCGTGATACGCAGTATTTT.

This clone was detected only once. This rearrangement joins TRBV27 to TRBJ1-5, with 9 nucleotides matching TRBD1. CDR1 MNHEY and CDR2 SMNVEV come from the germline V gene (reference sequence). The CDR3 consists of 16 residues. With 4 bases clipped from V and 6 bases from J, the junction kept 10 bases outside the gene matches. The CDR3 spells CASSSTGTGSGQPQHF. In DNA, the CDR3 is TGTGCCAGCAGTTCGACCGGGACAGGGTCCGGTCAGCCCCAGCATTTT.

V and J are TRBV6-5 and TRBJ2-7; D is undetermined. CDR3 length: 15 amino acids. V lost 2 bases and J 3 bases, leaving 14 bases between the germline ends. The germline V gene encodes CDR1 MNHEY and CDR2 SVGAGI. The CDR3 reads CASSYVLGSGYEQYF. The CDR3 DNA sequence: TGTGCCAGCAGTTACGTACTCGGGTCCGGCTACGAGCAGTACTTC.